This T cell receptor (beta chain) was retrieved from a study of identical twins. TCRdb fed the 5' RACE reads into MiXCR, producing one record per CDR3 protein. The sample lists around 490,000 distinct CDR3 sequences, roughly an eighth seen once, with around 0.98% in the top ten. Notes on the study in general: Fewer insertions marked abundant cord blood beta clonotypes; young adult naive trended weakly, memory not at all.

This clonotype was found a few times. Its matching antigen is unknown. These data were likewise used in another study, on yellow fever vaccine responses in identical twins.

The receptor was derived from a woman aged 18 to 35 in good health. Input material: CD4+ T cells sorted from blood.

The CDR3 spells CASSLLVPGGINEQFF. The DNA for the CDR3 is TGTGCCAGCAGTCTCCTAGTGCCCGGGGGCATCAATGAGCAGTTCTTC. The chain has TRBV12-3 or TRBV12-4 and TRBJ2-1; D possibly uses TRBD1 or TRBD2 (6 bases each). The CDR3 has 16 residues. V was pared by 5 bases and J by 6 bases, with 20 bases between.